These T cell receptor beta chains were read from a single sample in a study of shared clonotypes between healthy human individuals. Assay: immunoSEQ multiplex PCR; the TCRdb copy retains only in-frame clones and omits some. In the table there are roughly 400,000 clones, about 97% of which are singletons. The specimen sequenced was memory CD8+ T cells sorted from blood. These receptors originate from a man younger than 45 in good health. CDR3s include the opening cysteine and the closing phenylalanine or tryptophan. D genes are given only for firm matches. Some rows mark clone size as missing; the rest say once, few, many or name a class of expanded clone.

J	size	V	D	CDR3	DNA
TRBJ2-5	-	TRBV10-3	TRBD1	CAISWTGETQYF	TGTGCCATCAGTTGGACAGGAGAGACCCAGTACTTC
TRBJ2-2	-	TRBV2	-	CASSGPLLVANTGELFF	TGTGCCAGCAGTGGACCCTTGTTAGTCGCGAACACCGGGGAGCTGTTTTTT
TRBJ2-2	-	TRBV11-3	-	CASSLGVSGSGELFF	TGTGCCAGCAGCTTAGGGGTTTCGGGCTCCGGGGAGCTGTTTTTT
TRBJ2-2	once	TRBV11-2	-	CASSLDTAGSTGELFF	TGTGCCAGCAGCTTAGATACCGCAGGGTCCACCGGGGAGCTGTTTTTT
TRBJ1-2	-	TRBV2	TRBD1	CASSEERTGPDYGYTF	TGTGCCAGCAGCGAGGAACGGACAGGTCCGGACTATGGCTACACCTTC
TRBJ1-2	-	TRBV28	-	CASSLDRGGYTF	TGTGCCAGCAGTTTAGATCGCGGTGGCTACACCTTC
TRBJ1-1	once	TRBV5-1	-	CASSPETDEAFF	TGCGCCAGCAGCCCGGAGACAGACGAAGCTTTCTTT
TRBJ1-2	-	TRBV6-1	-	CASSEGRTWGGGYTF	TGTGCCAGCAGTGAGGGCCGTACTTGGGGCGGTGGCTACACCTTC
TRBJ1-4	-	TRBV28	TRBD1	CASSFLETWFRTGNEKLFF	TGTGCCAGCAGTTTCCTCGAAACATGGTTTAGGACAGGGAATGAAAAACTGTTTTTT
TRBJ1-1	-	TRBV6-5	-	CASSYTYSRGWTEAFF	TGTGCCAGCAGTTACACCTACTCCAGGGGTTGGACTGAAGCTTTCTTT
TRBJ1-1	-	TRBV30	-	CAWRGGTEAFF	TGTGCCTGGCGGGGAGGCACTGAAGCTTTCTTT
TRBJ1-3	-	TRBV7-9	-	CASSTDSSSGNTIYF	TGTGCCAGCAGCACGGACAGCTCCTCTGGAAACACCATATATTTT
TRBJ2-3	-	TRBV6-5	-	CASSYVPGADTQYF	TGTGCCAGCAGTTACGTACCGGGAGCAGATACGCAGTATTTT
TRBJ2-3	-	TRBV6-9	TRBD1	CASSYHPGQGTDTQYF	TGTGCCAGCAGTTATCATCCGGGACAGGGGACAGATACGCAGTATTTT
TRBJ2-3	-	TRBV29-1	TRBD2	CSVALAGASDTQYF	TGCAGCGTTGCCCTAGCGGGAGCATCCGATACGCAGTATTTT
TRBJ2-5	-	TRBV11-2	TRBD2	CASSSPVGRTSGLGETQYF	TGTGCCAGCAGCTCCCCAGTTGGCAGAACTAGCGGTCTTGGGGAGACCCAGTACTTC
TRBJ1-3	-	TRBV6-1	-	CASRGGKSGNTIYF	TGTGCCAGCAGGGGGGGGAAATCTGGAAACACCATATATTTT
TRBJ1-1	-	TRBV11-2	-	CASSLEGWTEAFF	TGTGCCAGCAGCTTAGAAGGTTGGACTGAAGCTTTCTTT
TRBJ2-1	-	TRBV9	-	CASSVVAGGPQQFF	TGTGCCAGCAGCGTAGTAGCCGGGGGACCCCAGCAGTTCTTC
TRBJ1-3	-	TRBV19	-	CASSPQRSSGNTIYF	TGTGCCAGTAGTCCCCAGCGGAGCAGTGGAAACACCATATATTTT
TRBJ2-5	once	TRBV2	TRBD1	CASCVDRGYQETQYF	TGTGCCAGCTGCGTGGACAGGGGGTACCAAGAGACCCAGTACTTC
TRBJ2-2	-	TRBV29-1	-	CSVDTNTGELFF	TGCAGCGTTGACACTAACACCGGGGAGCTGTTTTTT
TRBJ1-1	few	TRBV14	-	CASSQDLARASEAFF	TGTGCCAGCAGCCAAGATCTCGCCAGGGCGTCTGAAGCTTTCTTT
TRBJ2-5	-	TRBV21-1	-	CASSKETQYF	TGTGCCAGCAGCAAAGAGACCCAGTACTTC
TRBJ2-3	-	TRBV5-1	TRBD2	CASSLGTSGDTQYF	TGCGCCAGCAGCTTGGGGACTAGCGGAGATACGCAGTATTTT
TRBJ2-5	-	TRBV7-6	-	CASSLARAVPTPQKETQYF	TGTGCCAGCAGCTTAGCGCGAGCGGTTCCAACCCCACAAAAAGAGACCCAGTACTTC
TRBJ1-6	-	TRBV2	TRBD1	CASSVPGQGRNSPLHF	TGTGCCAGCAGTGTTCCGGGACAGGGCCGAAATTCACCCCTCCACTTT
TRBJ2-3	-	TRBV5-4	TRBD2	CASSYSGHSTDTQYF	TGTGCCAGCAGTTATAGCGGGCATAGCACAGATACGCAGTATTTT
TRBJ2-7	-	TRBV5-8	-	CASSFPGPPSYEQYF	TGTGCCAGCAGCTTTCCGGGACCGCCTTCCTACGAGCAGTACTTC
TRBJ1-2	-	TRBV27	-	CASSPRTAYGYTF	TGTGCCAGCAGTCCACGGACAGCCTATGGCTACACCTTC
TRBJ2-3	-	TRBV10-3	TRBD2	CAISESSGRGDTQYF	TGTGCCATCAGTGAGTCTAGCGGGAGGGGAGATACGCAGTATTTT
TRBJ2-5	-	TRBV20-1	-	CSARQETQYF	TGCAGTGCTAGACAAGAGACCCAGTACTTC
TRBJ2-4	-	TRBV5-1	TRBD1	CASNFGDRVGTGNIQYF	TGCGCCAGCAATTTCGGGGACAGGGTCGGAACAGGGAACATTCAGTACTTC
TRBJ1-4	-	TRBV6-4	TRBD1	CASIYTGTGTSITNEKLFF	TGTGCCAGCATTTATACCGGGACAGGGACTTCAATAACTAATGAAAAACTGTTTTTT
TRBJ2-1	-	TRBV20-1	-	CSASAFNEQFF	TGCAGTGCTAGTGCGTTCAATGAGCAGTTCTTC
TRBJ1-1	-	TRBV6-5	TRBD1	CASSLRDRGTEAFF	TGTGCCAGCAGTCTCCGGGACAGGGGCACTGAAGCTTTCTTT
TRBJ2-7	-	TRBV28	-	CASTLDSHEQYF	TGTGCCAGCACCCTCGACAGCCACGAGCAGTACTTC
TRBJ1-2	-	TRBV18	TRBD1	CASSPEIATGGHGYTF	TGTGCCAGCTCACCTGAGATAGCGACAGGGGGCCATGGCTACACCTTC
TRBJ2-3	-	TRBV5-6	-	CASSLSFRGTDTQYF	TGTGCCAGCAGCTTGTCTTTTAGGGGGACAGATACGCAGTATTTT
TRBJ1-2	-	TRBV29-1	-	CSVDLGYTF	TGCAGCGTTGATTTAGGCTACACCTTC
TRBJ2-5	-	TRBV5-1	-	CASSLLNWRETQYF	TGCGCCAGCAGCTTGTTAAACTGGCGAGAGACCCAGTACTTC
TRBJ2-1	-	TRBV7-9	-	CASSLPMTRSSYNEQFF	TGTGCCAGCAGCTTACCCATGACTAGGAGCTCCTACAATGAGCAGTTCTTC
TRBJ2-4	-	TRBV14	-	CASSQISTIGNIQYF	TGTGCCAGCAGCCAAATCTCAACTATCGGTAACATTCAGTACTTC
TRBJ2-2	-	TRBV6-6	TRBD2	CASSYSAGTGGELFF	TGTGCCAGCAGTTACTCAGCGGGGACGGGCGGGGAGCTGTTTTTT
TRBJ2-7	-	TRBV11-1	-	CASSGIMSGNYEQYF	TGTGCCAGCAGCGGGATTATGTCTGGGAACTACGAGCAGTACTTC
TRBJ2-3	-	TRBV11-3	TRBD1	CASSLEGQASDTQYF	TGTGCCAGCAGCTTAGAGGGACAGGCCTCAGATACGCAGTATTTT
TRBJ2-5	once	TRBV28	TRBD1	CASSSPSGQPQETQYF	TGTGCCAGCAGTTCTCCTTCGGGACAGCCTCAAGAGACCCAGTACTTC
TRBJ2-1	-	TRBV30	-	CAWKHDRPNEQFF	TGTGCCTGGAAGCACGACAGGCCCAATGAGCAGTTCTTC
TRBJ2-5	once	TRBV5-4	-	CASSFEETQYF	TGTGCCAGCAGCTTTGAAGAGACCCAGTACTTC
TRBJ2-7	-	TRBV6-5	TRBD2	CASSPRLAGGSEQYF	TGTGCCAGCAGCCCAAGACTAGCGGGAGGTTCCGAGCAGTACTTC
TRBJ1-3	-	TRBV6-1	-	CASSEVGGLSSGNTIYF	TGTGCCAGCAGTGAAGTTGGGGGGCTGAGCTCTGGAAACACCATATATTTT
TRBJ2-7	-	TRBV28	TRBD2	CASSTRGSSYEQYF	TGTGCCAGCAGTACCCGCGGGAGCTCCTACGAGCAGTACTTC
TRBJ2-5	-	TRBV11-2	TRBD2	CASSSSGSGEETQYF	TGTGCCAGCAGCTCTAGCGGGAGCGGGGAGGAGACCCAGTACTTC
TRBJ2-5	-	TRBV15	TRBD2	CATSRGRTSGSQETQYF	TGTGCCACCAGCAGAGGTCGGACTAGCGGTTCCCAAGAGACCCAGTACTTC